The clone carrying this TCR beta chain was recorded only once. Its cognate antigen is unknown. Documented treatment: 15 to 20 received Ad26.COV2.S at low or high dose, single or two shots; a few received placebo; per-sample allocation not given. Specimens were obtained on day 63 following the first vaccine or placebo injection. The method was immunoSEQ multiplex PCR; TCRdb's version includes in-frame clones alone and lacks a portion of them. The sample records 350,000 to 400,000 clones, 70% to 90% being singletons. V was shortened by 3 bases and J by 0 bases, with 9 bases between the two germline ends. The germline gives CDR1 GTSNPN, CDR2 SVGIG (reference sequence). The CDR3 loop spans 14 amino acids. The data stem from a study of Ad26.COV2.S vaccination and SARS-CoV-2 variants. Study background: The trial was COV1001 and the donor's arm was Ad26.COV2.S.

Study observations and caveats: It was reported that spike-specific CD8+ and CD4+ T cell responses were substantially broad after vaccination.

This TCR was recovered from a person between 18 and 59 years old who received the Ad26.COV2.S COVID-19 vaccine or a placebo. This chain links TRBV30 with TRBJ1-3; D remains unclear. The sample in question was peripheral blood, obtained in a trial of Ad26.COV2.S vaccine versus placebo. CDR3 protein: CAWRRLSSGNTIYF. For the CDR3, the DNA is TGTGCCTGGAGACGACTGAGCTCTGGAAACACCATATATTTT.